Shown below are 13 T cell receptor beta chains from a single sample sequenced in a study of blood T cell repertoires in COVID-19. TCRdb's table, derived via immunoSEQ multiplex PCR, lists solely in-frame clones and lacks some. This table has more than 400,000 clones, 90% appearing once. The sequenced sample consisted of PBMCs or T cells enriched from blood (not recorded which). The source is a young man who had recovered from COVID-19.

The chain has TRBV5-1 and TRBJ2-3; 8 positions agree with TRBD2. From germline, CDR1 is SGHRS and CDR2 YFSETQ. The CDR3 runs to 16 residues. With 5 bases clipped from V and 4 bases from J, the junction kept 12 bases outside the gene matches. CDR3 amino acids: CASSPTTSGGSDTQYF. In DNA form, the CDR3 reads TGCGCCAGCAGTCCCACAACTAGCGGAGGTTCAGATACGCAGTATTTT. Complete variable domain (other parts from reference TRBV5-1 and TRBJ2-3): KAGVTQTPRYLIKTRGQQVTLSCSPISGHRSVSWYQQTPGQGLQFLFEYFSETQRNKGNFPGRFSGRQFSNSRSEMNVSTLELGDSALYLCASSPTTSGGSDTQYFGPGTRLTVL.

This clone appeared once. The V call is TRBV2, the J call TRBJ2-7; 10 bases align to TRBD1. The V segment lost 6 bases and the J segment 3 bases; nucleotides outside the gene matches: 8. The V gene's germline CDR1 is SNHLY and CDR2 FYNNEI. This CDR3 has 15 amino acids. In DNA, the CDR3 is TGTGCCAGCAGGGTCCCGACAGGGGGCATCTACGAGCAGTACTTC. Translation: CASRVPTGGIYEQYF.

The chain links TRBV19 to TRBJ2-3; D is possibly TRBD1 (5 bases). Germline V gene lookup returns CDR1 LNHDA and CDR2 SQIVND (reference sequence). The germline V and J ends were trimmed by 3 bases and 6 bases, with 10 bases remaining between them. The CDR3 extends over 13 amino acids. The CDR3 is CASSIQDTDTQYF. CDR3 DNA: TGTGCCAGTAGTATCCAGGACACGGATACGCAGTATTTT.

V usage is TRBV11-2 and J usage is TRBJ2-2; possible D gene TRBD2, 5 bases. The CDR3 is 14 amino acids. V was clipped by 5 bases and J by 8 bases, with 15 bases between them. Germline V CDR1 and CDR2: SGHAT, FQNNGV. CDR3 protein: CASSPGLVEGELFF. DNA of the CDR3: TGTGCCAGCAGCCCCGGACTGGTTGAGGGGGAGCTGTTTTTT.

The chain employs TRBV12-3 or TRBV12-4 and TRBJ1-2; D is ambiguous. V lost 8 bases to trimming and J lost 2 bases, with 12 bases between them. CDR3 size: 13 residues. As DNA, the CDR3 is TGTGCCAGCTGCGGACTGCCGAACTATGGCTACACCTTC. This encodes CASCGLPNYGYTF.

The rearrangement links TRBV11-2 to TRBJ2-2; TRBD1 agrees at 8 bases. Trimming cost V 4 bases and J 0 bases; bases outside gene matches: 13. The CDR3 totals 19 residues. Germline V lookup: CDR1 SGHAT, CDR2 FQNNGV. CDR3 nucleotide sequence: TGTGCCAGCAGCTCTCACCGGGACAGGCTTAAAGCGAACACCGGGGAGCTGTTTTTT. Protein: CASSSHRDRLKANTGELFF.

The rearrangement joins TRBV7-6 to TRBJ2-3; D is unresolved. V lost 3 bases to trimming and J lost 2 bases, with 21 bases between them. The CDR3 totals 18 residues. Germline CDR1 is SGHVS and CDR2 is FNYEAQ. Here the CDR3 reads CASSLSPPSRQITDTQYF. The CDR3 bases are TGTGCCAGCAGCTTGTCCCCCCCTTCGAGACAAATCACAGATACGCAGTATTTT.

The rearrangement uses TRBV3-1 (or the pseudogene TRBV3-2) and TRBJ2-6, with a weak D call TRBD1 (5 bases). Germline V gives CDR1 LGHDT, CDR2 YNNKEL (reference sequence). Trimming took 0 bases from V and 2 from J, leaving 8 bases between them. This CDR3 is 16 amino acids long. In nucleotides, the CDR3 is TGTGCCAGCAGCCAAGATAAAGGGGCTGGGGCCAACGTCCTGACTTTC. Translated: CASSQDKGAGANVLTF.

CDR3 loop: CASTLSGGAYEQYF. CDR3 bases: TGTGCCAGCACCCTATCGGGAGGGGCCTACGAGCAGTACTTC. The genes are TRBV6-5 and TRBJ2-7, with TRBD2 matching 8 bases. The CDR3 totals 14 residues. V lost 7 bases, J lost 2 bases, and 7 bases stayed unmatched. CDR1 MNHEY and CDR2 SVGAGI come from the germline V gene.

The rearrangement joins TRBV5-4 to TRBJ1-3, with D unclear. Per the germline V gene, CDR1 is SGHNT and CDR2 is YYREEE (reference sequence). Trimming shortened V by 5 bases and J by 0 bases, and 9 bases separated the two germline ends. CDR3 length equals 14 residues. The CDR3 bases are TGTGCCAGCAGGGCAGAAATCTCTGGAAACACCATATATTTT. Translated: CASRAEISGNTIYF.

The chain links TRBV27 to TRBJ1-1, with a weak D call TRBD1 (5 bases). Trimming took 5 bases from V and 1 from J, leaving 8 bases between them. Germline CDR1 MNHEY, CDR2 SMNVEV (reference sequence). This CDR3 is built from 13 residues. CDR3 loop: CASSQTANTEAFF. CDR3 bases: TGTGCCAGCAGTCAGACAGCGAACACTGAAGCTTTCTTT.

Concerning this clone itself: In the same sample, other DNA sequences code for this CDR3. The V call is TRBV5-1, the J call TRBJ2-3; perhaps TRBD2 as D (5 bases). The V end lost 3 bases, the J end lost 0 bases, and 8 bases lay between the germline ends. The CDR3 totals 14 residues. CDR1 SGHRS and CDR2 YFSETQ come from the germline V gene. The CDR3 nucleotides read TGCGCCAGCAGCTGGAGCGGAAGCACAGATACGCAGTATTTT. It is translated as CASSWSGSTDTQYF.

The gene calls are TRBV5-4 and TRBJ1-2; D uncertain. With 3 bases removed from V and 6 bases from J, the gap between germline ends came to 21 bases. CDR3 length: 16 amino acids. Germline V lookup: CDR1 SGHNT, CDR2 YYREEE (reference sequence). The CDR3 loop is CASSSRLPGALNGYTF. The DNA for the CDR3 is TGTGCCAGCAGCTCTCGTCTCCCCGGTGCCCTTAATGGCTACACCTTC.